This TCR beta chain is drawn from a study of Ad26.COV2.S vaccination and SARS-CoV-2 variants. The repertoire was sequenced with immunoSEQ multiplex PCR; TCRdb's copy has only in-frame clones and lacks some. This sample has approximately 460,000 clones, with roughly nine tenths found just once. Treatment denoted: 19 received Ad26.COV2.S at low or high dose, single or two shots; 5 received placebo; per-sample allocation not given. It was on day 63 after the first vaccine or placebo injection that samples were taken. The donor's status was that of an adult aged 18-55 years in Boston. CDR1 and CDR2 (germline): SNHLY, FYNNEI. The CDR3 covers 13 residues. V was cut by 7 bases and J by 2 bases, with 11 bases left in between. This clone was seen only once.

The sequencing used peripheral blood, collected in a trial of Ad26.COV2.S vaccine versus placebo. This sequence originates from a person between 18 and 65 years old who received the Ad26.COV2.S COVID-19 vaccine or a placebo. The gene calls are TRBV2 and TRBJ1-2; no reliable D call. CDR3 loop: CASMRAENYGYTF. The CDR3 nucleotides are TGTGCCAGCATGAGGGCGGAGAACTATGGCTACACCTTC. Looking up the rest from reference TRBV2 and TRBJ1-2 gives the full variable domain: EPEVTQTPSHQVTQMGQEVILRCVPISNHLYFYWYRQILGQKVEFLVSFYNNEISEKSEIFDDQFSVERPDGSNFTLKIRSTKLEDSAMYFCASMRAENYGYTFGSGTRLTVV.